Each of the 9 T cell receptor beta chains below was sequenced from the same sample in a study of beta chain features in type 1 diabetes. Study-level findings and limits: Patients with Type 1 diabetes showed moderately but significantly shorter TCRB CDR3s in all four CD4+ subsets.

Their antigens remain unidentified. cDNA synthesis used the whole RNA isolate, giving expressed TCRB sequences. The assay was immunoSEQ multiplex PCR, and TCRdb's table has in-frame clones only and misses some. This sample carries about 700,000 clones, around an eighth of them seen once, and the ten largest clones take approximately 0.02%. The sample comprised naive CD4+ T cells from blood. Receptor source: a young man with type 1 diabetes.

This clone was counted a few times. The chain carries TRBV6-6 and TRBJ1-5; TRBD1 matches 9 bases. V was clipped by 10 bases and J by 5 bases; unmatched bases: 3. Germline values: CDR1 MNHNY, CDR2 SVGAGI (reference sequence). This CDR3 is built from 12 residues. For the CDR3, the DNA is TGTGCCACCCGACAGGGGGATCAGCCCCAGCATTTT. As protein: CATRQGDQPQHF.

This clone has only a few counts. This chain joins TRBV6-1 and TRBJ2-7; no clear D gene. The germline V gene has CDR1 MNHNS and CDR2 SASEGT. Trimming removed 3 bases at V and 0 bases at J, with 9 bases between. The CDR3 length is 14 residues. This CDR3 is CASSDFPSSYEQYF. DNA for the CDR3: TGTGCCAGCAGTGACTTCCCAAGCTCCTACGAGCAGTACTTC.

The V and J genes are TRBV6-4 and TRBJ1-5; unclear D gene. CDR3 size: 13 residues. Looked up from germline, CDR1 is MRHNA and CDR2 is SNTAGT. V was shortened by 2 bases and J by 4 bases, with 6 bases between the two germline ends. As DNA, the CDR3 is TGTGCCAGCAGTGACGAGATTAATCAGCCCCAGCATTTT. Encoded protein: CASSDEINQPQHF.

This clone appeared a few times. The rearrangement links TRBV18 to TRBJ2-3, with TRBD2 matching 7 bases. Trimming at V came to 0 bases and at J to 5 bases, leaving 8 bases not matched to a gene. The V gene's germline CDR1 is KGHSH and CDR2 LQKENI. The CDR3 is made up of 16 amino acids. DNA of the CDR3: TGTGCCAGCTCACCACCGATCGAAGGGAGGGGAGATACGCAGTATTTT. Its protein is CASSPPIEGRGDTQYF.

The chain joins TRBV9 to TRBJ1-2, with 9 bases aligning to TRBD1. CDR1 is SGDLS and CDR2 is YYNGEE in the germline V gene. V dropped 4 bases and J dropped 5; count of bases not matched to a gene: 15. The CDR3 totals 17 residues. The CDR3 DNA is TGTGCCAGCAGCTCCTTCCCGGCGGGACAGGGAAAGTATGGCTACACCTTC. Its protein product is CASSSFPAGQGKYGYTF.

The chain links TRBV10-2 to TRBJ2-5, with 8 bases that match TRBD1. CDR3 length: 14 amino acids. J was trimmed by 4 bases and V by 6 bases; bases with no gene match: 7. Germline assignment: CDR1 WSHSY and CDR2 SAAADI. CDR3 DNA sequence: TGCGCCAGCAGGATGACAGGGGAACCAGAGACCCAGTACTTC. Translated, it gives CASRMTGEPETQYF.

The rearrangement links TRBV11-2 to TRBJ2-7; D perhaps matches TRBD1 (6 bases). The length of the CDR3 is 14 residues. Germline lookup yields CDR1 SGHAT and CDR2 FQNNGV. V lost 7 bases and J 6 bases, leaving 19 bases between the germline ends. CDR3 in amino acids: CASILQGNAGEQYF. In DNA, the CDR3 is TGTGCCAGCATCCTACAGGGAAATGCTGGCGAGCAGTACTTC. Together with reference TRBV11-2 and TRBJ2-7, the CDR3 gives the full variable domain: EAGVAQSPRYKIIEKRQSVAFWCNPISGHATLYWYQQILGQGPKLLIQFQNNGVVDDSQLPKDRFSAERLKGVDSTLKIQPAKLEDSAVYLCASILQGNAGEQYFGPGTRLTVT.

The gene calls are TRBV19 and TRBJ2-7; 8 nucleotides line up with TRBD1. The CDR3 has 15 residues. The V gene's germline CDR1 is LNHDA and CDR2 SQIVND (reference sequence). J gave up 3 bases and V 3 bases, and 7 bases lay outside the gene matches. CDR3 in DNA: TGTGCCAGTAGTATTCGACAGGGGTACCACTACGAGCAGTACTTC. Its protein product is CASSIRQGYHYEQYF.

This clone was counted only a few times. One end of the junction does not line up with germline, which may come from a read error. This chain uses TRBV7-7 with TRBJ1-5, with no clear D. This CDR3 contains 15 residues. Germline V CDR1 and CDR2: SSHAT, FNYEAQ (reference sequence). The CDR3 here is CASSLARQGNQPQHF. In DNA form, the CDR3 reads TGTGCTAGCAGCTTAGCACGGCAGGGCAATCAGCCCCAGCATTTT.